The rows below give T cell receptor beta chains drawn from one sample of a study of blood T cells in healthy people across ages. TCRdb reprocessed the 5' RACE reads via MiXCR and lists one record per CDR3 protein. The sample holds roughly 1,300,000 distinct CDR3 sequences, roughly 64% seen once. The specimen was blood. The receptors shown here come from a man younger than 30 in good health. CDR3s include the opening cysteine and the closing phenylalanine or tryptophan. A D gene is named only where the DNA matches it firmly. The listing skips clone size in some rows; elsewhere it reads once, few, many or a size class.

CDR3 protein: CASGLLEWLAETQYF
J gene: TRBJ2-5
D gene: .
V gene: TRBV12-5
clone size: few

CDR3 protein: CSVWTSGGAGEQFF
J gene: TRBJ2-1
D gene: TRBD2
V gene: TRBV29-1
clone size: .

CDR3 protein: CSARPMAGRPYGQYF
J gene: TRBJ2-5
D gene: .
V gene: TRBV20-1
clone size: once

CDR3 protein: CASSQVHRTSSTDTQYF
J gene: TRBJ2-3
D gene: .
V gene: TRBV3-1
clone size: .

CDR3 protein: CASSLGGRGRALSGGYTF
J gene: TRBJ1-2
D gene: TRBD1
V gene: TRBV28
clone size: few

CDR3 protein: CASKIRDRGNSPLHF
J gene: TRBJ1-6
D gene: TRBD1
V gene: TRBV10-2
clone size: .

CDR3 protein: CASSYSGGGGTQYF
J gene: .
D gene: TRBD1
V gene: TRBV6-6
clone size: .

CDR3 protein: CASSLSGTGGTEAFF
J gene: TRBJ1-1
D gene: TRBD1
V gene: TRBV27
clone size: .

CDR3 protein: CASSLGRLHRNTGELFF
J gene: TRBJ2-2
D gene: .
V gene: TRBV7-9
clone size: .

CDR3 protein: CASSDAKAQLFF
J gene: TRBJ1-4
D gene: .
V gene: TRBV2
clone size: once

CDR3 protein: CSARDLASPTNEKLFF
J gene: TRBJ1-4
D gene: .
V gene: TRBV20-1
clone size: .

CDR3 protein: CASNGEGGRAETQYF
J gene: TRBJ2-5
D gene: TRBD2
V gene: TRBV25-1
clone size: .

CDR3 protein: CSARLAGVNEQFF
J gene: TRBJ2-1
D gene: TRBD2
V gene: TRBV20-1
clone size: few

CDR3 protein: CASTGRGEEKLFF
J gene: TRBJ1-4
D gene: .
V gene: TRBV4-1
clone size: .

CDR3 protein: CASSFPGRTLHF
J gene: TRBJ1-6
D gene: .
V gene: TRBV6-5
clone size: .

CDR3 protein: CASSLRDTGARSSYNEQFF
J gene: TRBJ2-1
D gene: .
V gene: TRBV4-1
clone size: .

CDR3 protein: CASSQEDRVSSGANVLTF
J gene: TRBJ2-6
D gene: .
V gene: TRBV4-2
clone size: .

CDR3 protein: CASSLRGTSYNEQFF
J gene: TRBJ2-1
D gene: .
V gene: TRBV27
clone size: few

CDR3 protein: CASSQDLMGGTLGETQYF
J gene: TRBJ2-5
D gene: .
V gene: TRBV3-1
clone size: .

CDR3 protein: CSARGGGRRSYNEQFF
J gene: TRBJ2-1
D gene: .
V gene: TRBV20-1
clone size: .

CDR3 protein: CASSFSTSGGDDTQYF
J gene: TRBJ2-3
D gene: TRBD2
V gene: TRBV12-3/TRBV12-4
clone size: few

CDR3 protein: CASSPGLWESGGVYNEQFF
J gene: TRBJ2-1
D gene: TRBD2
V gene: TRBV12-3/TRBV12-4
clone size: few

CDR3 protein: CASSQGMGFDSPLHF
J gene: TRBJ1-6
D gene: .
V gene: TRBV14
clone size: once

CDR3 protein: CASSVSRGGEAFF
J gene: TRBJ1-1
D gene: .
V gene: TRBV28
clone size: .

CDR3 protein: CASSLAHSSGNEQFF
J gene: TRBJ2-1
D gene: .
V gene: TRBV5-1
clone size: .

CDR3 protein: CTSSLPFQQFF
J gene: TRBJ2-1
D gene: .
V gene: TRBV5-8
clone size: .

CDR3 protein: CASSSGQISGELFF
J gene: TRBJ2-2
D gene: .
V gene: TRBV5-1
clone size: .

CDR3 protein: CASSLSSLSTSTDTQYF
J gene: TRBJ2-3
D gene: .
V gene: TRBV5-1
clone size: few

CDR3 protein: CASSESLQRFVNTQYF
J gene: TRBJ2-3
D gene: .
V gene: TRBV25-1
clone size: few

CDR3 protein: CAASRDRGTVEYGYTF
J gene: TRBJ1-2
D gene: .
V gene: TRBV15
clone size: .

CDR3 protein: CASSLFPSRPGNEQFF
J gene: TRBJ2-1
D gene: .
V gene: TRBV27
clone size: .

CDR3 protein: CASSQAGEVETQYF
J gene: TRBJ2-5
D gene: .
V gene: TRBV4-1
clone size: .

CDR3 protein: CSASRLAEKETQYF
J gene: TRBJ2-5
D gene: TRBD2
V gene: TRBV20-1
clone size: .

CDR3 protein: CASSRRTGSTDTQYF
J gene: TRBJ2-3
D gene: TRBD1
V gene: TRBV12-3/TRBV12-4
clone size: many

CDR3 protein: CASSWILAGVHEQYF
J gene: TRBJ2-7
D gene: TRBD2
V gene: TRBV7-2
clone size: few

CDR3 protein: CASGTSYTDTQYF
J gene: TRBJ2-3
D gene: TRBD2
V gene: TRBV25-1
clone size: .

CDR3 protein: CASSSTSGGGETQYF
J gene: TRBJ2-5
D gene: TRBD2
V gene: TRBV7-2
clone size: few

CDR3 protein: CASRSPTGGFHEQYF
J gene: TRBJ2-7
D gene: TRBD2
V gene: TRBV28
clone size: .

CDR3 protein: CASSESGKAGYNSPLHF
J gene: TRBJ1-6
D gene: .
V gene: TRBV2
clone size: .

CDR3 protein: CASSQEGISHEQYF
J gene: TRBJ2-7
D gene: .
V gene: TRBV4-1
clone size: .

CDR3 protein: CASSLRPEATNEKLFF
J gene: TRBJ1-4
D gene: .
V gene: TRBV4-1
clone size: .

CDR3 protein: CASREGATYNEQFF
J gene: TRBJ2-1
D gene: .
V gene: TRBV27
clone size: .